The entry below gives a single T cell receptor beta chain sequence along with its context. The target antigen is unknown. The data are from a study of CD8 T cells in ankylosing spondylitis. The V gene lost 0 bases and the J gene lost 7 bases, with 7 bases spanning the gap. The CDR3 is 12 amino acids. Germline CDR1 reads SGHAT; CDR2 reads FQNNGV. Researchers built TCR beta libraries using quantitative 5'-RACE with molecular barcodes. TCRdb reanalysed the 5' RACE reads using MiXCR and keeps one entry per CDR3 protein. The repertoire consists of under 300,000 distinct CDR3 sequences, with approximately 20% occurring once and the leading ten covering around 30%. Study-wide results and caveats: Disease-linked clones reportedly showed significant enrichment in matched ankylosing spondylitis synovial fluid. Apparently characteristic of ankylosing spondylitis blood was a TCR beta motif (eight highly homologous variants). Prior work had noted some motif variants in reactive arthritis blood and synovial fluid.

Sequenced: blood, either unsorted or a sorted T cell fraction (not recorded which). The TCR originated in a male donor with ankylosing spondylitis or in good health (not recorded which). This chain links TRBV11-2 with TRBJ2-7; no clear D. The CDR3 is CASSLDPGEQYF. The CDR3 DNA sequence: TGTGCCAGCAGCTTAGATCCCGGAGAGCAGTACTTC.